The 17 T cell receptor beta chains below all came from one sample that was sequenced in a study of blood T cell repertoires in COVID-19. TCRdb's table, derived via immunoSEQ multiplex PCR, lists solely in-frame clones and lacks some. This sample carries some 190,000 clones, roughly 76% of them seen once, and the ten largest clones take approximately 11%. The sequenced sample was peripheral blood. These receptors came from a woman aged 40 to 50 with COVID-19, enrolled during active disease.

This clone was detected many times. The chain recombines TRBV5-6 with TRBJ1-2; D might be TRBD1 (5 bases). This CDR3 contains 14 residues. V shed 0 bases and J shed 7 bases, with 13 bases lying between them. CDR1 is SGHDT and CDR2 is YYEEEE in the germline V gene. In DNA, the CDR3 is TGTGCCAGCAGCTTGGTCGGCTCGGGGGTTGGCTACACCTTC. As protein: CASSLVGSGVGYTF.

As regards this clone: One end of the junction fails to match germline, which may point to a read error. The chain joins TRBV9 to TRBJ1-6; D is ambiguous. This CDR3 contains 12 residues. The germline gives CDR1 SGDLS, CDR2 YYNGEE. DNA for the CDR3: TGTGCCAGCAGCTCCGATAATTCACCCCTCCACTTT. Residues: CASSSDNSPLHF.

This chain connects TRBV5-1 to TRBJ2-1, with 11 bases lining up with TRBD2. The CDR3 sequence is 21 residues long. The J segment lost 5 bases and the V segment lost 0 bases, leaving 19 bases of the junction unmatched. In germline, CDR1 is SGHRS, CDR2 YFSETQ. The CDR3 is CASSLGGPYKTSGSDDNEQFF. CDR3 bases: TGCGCCAGCAGCTTGGGGGGACCTTACAAAACTAGCGGGAGTGATGACAATGAGCAGTTCTTC.

The J gene is TRBJ2-7, the V gene TRBV7-3, with D perhaps matching TRBD1 (6 bases). Germline CDR1 is SGHTA and CDR2 is FQGTGA. The CDR3 consists of 15 residues. V was shortened by 3 bases and J by 0 bases, with 12 bases between the two germline ends. The CDR3 here is CASSLGTYHSYEQYV. In nucleotides, the CDR3 is TGTGCCAGCAGCTTGGGGACATACCACTCCTACGAGCAGTACGTC.

V and J are TRBV29-1 and TRBJ2-3, with 8 nucleotides matching TRBD2. This CDR3 region has 14 residues. From germline, CDR1 is SQVTM and CDR2 ANQGSEA. The CDR3 spells CSSRGRTGTDTQYF. CDR3 nucleotides: TGCAGTAGCCGCGGGAGGACGGGTACAGATACGCAGTATTTT.

The V gene is TRBV5-5, the J gene TRBJ2-5; 14 nucleotides align to TRBD2. Germline CDR1 and CDR2: SGHKS and YYEKEE (reference sequence). V shed 4 bases and J 5 bases; nucleotides not matched to a gene: 7. CDR3 length: 16 residues. The CDR3 region has the DNA TGTGCCAGCAGCCCTCGACTAGCGGGAGGGGTGGAGACCCAGTACTTC. This sequence encodes CASSPRLAGGVETQYF.

V gene TRBV24-1 combines with J gene TRBJ2-2; TRBD2 matches 9 bases. This CDR3 comprises 15 residues. Unmatched junction bases numbered 5, after V lost 4 bases and J lost 6 bases. The germline CDR1 and CDR2 sequences are KGHDR and SFDVKD. For the CDR3, the DNA is TGTGCCACCAGTGAGTCCGGGACTAGCTCCGGGGAGCTGTTTTTT. Translating it yields CATSESGTSSGELFF.

This chain links TRBV14 with TRBJ1-4, with a tentative D call TRBD1 (6 bases). The germline V and J ends were trimmed by 4 bases and 8 bases, with 17 bases remaining between them. CDR1 is SGHDN and CDR2 is FVKESK in the germline V gene. The CDR3 is 15 residues long. CDR3 sequence: CASSLRTGRGEKLFF. In DNA form, the CDR3 reads TGTGCCAGCAGCCTCAGAACAGGGCGAGGCGAAAAACTGTTTTTT.

V usage is TRBV11-2 and J usage is TRBJ2-2, with D unclear. The CDR3 consists of 13 residues. V dropped 5 bases and J dropped 2 bases, with 6 bases sitting between them. The germline gives CDR1 SGHAT, CDR2 FQNNGV. The CDR3 spells CASSLSNTGELFF. The CDR3 DNA follows: TGTGCCAGCAGCCTCAGTAACACCGGGGAGCTGTTTTTT.

A single count supports this clone. The V and J genes are TRBV7-9 and TRBJ1-1, with no clear D. V lost 4 bases and J lost 5, with 11 bases in between. Germline CDR1 and CDR2: SEHNR and FQNEAQ (reference sequence). This CDR3 has 13 amino acids. The CDR3 here is CASSWEGWTEAFF. CDR3 DNA sequence: TGTGCCAGCAGCTGGGAGGGTTGGACTGAAGCTTTCTTT. Variable domain in full (rest from reference TRBV7-9 and TRBJ1-1): DTGVSQNPRHKITKRGQNVTFRCDPISEHNRLYWYRQTLGQGPEFLTYFQNEAQLEKSRLLSDRFSAERPKGSFSTLEIQRTEQGDSAMYLCASSWEGWTEAFFGQGTRLTVV.

The J gene is TRBJ1-1, the V gene TRBV6-5; D is uncertain. CDR1 is MNHEY, CDR2 SVGAGI, per germline. This CDR3 is built from 15 residues. Trimming removed 2 bases at V and 3 bases at J, with 13 bases between. The CDR3 nucleotides read TGTGCCAGCAGTTACAAGCCGCGCGGGGACACTGAAGCTTTCTTT. Its translation: CASSYKPRGDTEAFF.

For the CDR3, the DNA is TGCAGCTCCCGGGGTAGCGGGGGACCATTGGTTGAGGAGCAGTACGTC. Translated: CSSRGSGGPLVEEQYV. This chain joins TRBV29-1 and TRBJ2-7, with 9 bases lining up with TRBD2. This CDR3 has 16 residues. CDR1 SQVTM and CDR2 ANQGSEA come from the germline V gene. The junction had 21 bases not matched to a gene; V was cut back by 8 bases and J by 7 bases.

This chain joins TRBV2 and TRBJ1-2; 8 bases are a match to TRBD1. Germline loops: CDR1 SNHLY, CDR2 FYNNEI. V was pared by 8 bases and J by 8 bases, with 13 bases of the junction left unmatched. The CDR3 length is 14 residues. The CDR3, as DNA: TGTGCCAGCGCAAAGGACAGGGAGTATCGCGGCTACACCTTC. Protein product: CASAKDREYRGYTF.

V gene TRBV6-4 combines with J gene TRBJ2-3; TRBD2 matches 10 bases. Germline V gives CDR1 MRHNA, CDR2 SNTAGT. CDR3 size: 15 residues. The V segment lost 4 bases and the J segment 2 bases; nucleotides outside the gene matches: 3. This chain's CDR3 is CASSVLAGDTDTQYF. As DNA, the CDR3 is TGTGCCAGCAGTGTGCTAGCGGGGGACACAGATACGCAGTATTTT.

As regards this clone: The same CDR3 also results from other DNA sequences found in this sample. This chain joins TRBV5-8 and TRBJ2-2; D call uncertain. The V gene's germline CDR1 is SGHTS and CDR2 YDEGEE. This CDR3 comprises 16 residues. V lost 5 bases to trimming and J lost 3 bases, with 17 bases between them. The CDR3, as DNA: TGTGCCAGCAGGGTTGACCCAATTCGGGACACCGGGGAGCTGTTTTTT. It translates to CASRVDPIRDTGELFF.

The chain has TRBV11-2 and TRBJ2-4; D is perhaps TRBD2 (6 bases). The germline CDR1 and CDR2 sequences are SGHAT and FQNNGV. Deletions cut 8 bases from V and 5 bases from J, with 13 bases between. The CDR3 length is 13 residues. CDR3 amino acids: CASGLSGENIQYF. DNA for the CDR3: TGTGCCAGCGGGCTTTCGGGGGAAAACATTCAGTACTTC.

The V call is TRBV30, the J call TRBJ2-1; TRBD2 matches at 7 bases. The CDR3 has 12 residues. The germline V gene encodes CDR1 GTSNPN and CDR2 SVGIG (reference sequence). J gave up 4 bases and V 5 bases, and 2 bases lay outside the gene matches. CDR3 in amino acids: CAWVGGYNEQFF. The CDR3 coding sequence is TGTGCCTGGGTGGGGGGGTACAATGAGCAGTTCTTC.